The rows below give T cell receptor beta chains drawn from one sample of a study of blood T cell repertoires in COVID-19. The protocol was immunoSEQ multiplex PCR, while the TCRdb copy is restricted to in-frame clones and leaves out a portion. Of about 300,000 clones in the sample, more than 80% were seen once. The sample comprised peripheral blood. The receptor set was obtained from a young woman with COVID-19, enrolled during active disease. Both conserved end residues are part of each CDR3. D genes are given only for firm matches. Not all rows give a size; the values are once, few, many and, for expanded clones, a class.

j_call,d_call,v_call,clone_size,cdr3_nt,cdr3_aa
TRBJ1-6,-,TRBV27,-,TGTGCCAGCAGTTTAGGGCGAGATTCACCCCTCCACTTT,CASSLGRDSPLHF
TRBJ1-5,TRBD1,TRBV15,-,TGTGCCACCAGCAGAGCGGGACAGTACGGGGGTCAGCCCCAGCATTTT,CATSRAGQYGGQPQHF
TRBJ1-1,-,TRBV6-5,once,TGTGCCAGCAGAAGGGCGAGGGACACTGAAGCTTTCTTT,CASRRARDTEAFF
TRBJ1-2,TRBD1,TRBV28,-,TGTGCCAGCAGTTCCAGGACAGGGCGGAACACCTTC,CASSSRTGRNTF
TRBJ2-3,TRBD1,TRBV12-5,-,TGTGCTAGTGCTAGAGGAGACAGGGGAAACACAGATACGCAGTATTTT,CASARGDRGNTDTQYF
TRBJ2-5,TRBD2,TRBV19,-,TGTGCCAGTAGTAGGGGACTAGCGGAGACCCAGTACTTC,CASSRGLAETQYF
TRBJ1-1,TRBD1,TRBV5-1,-,TGCGCCAGCAGCTTGGGAGGCGGGACAGGGGTCACTGAAGCTTTCTTT,CASSLGGGTGVTEAFF
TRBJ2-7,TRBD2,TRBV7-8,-,TGTGCCAGCAGCATTAGCGGGAGCTCCTACGAGCAGTACTTC,CASSISGSSYEQYF
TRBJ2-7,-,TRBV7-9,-,TGTGCCAGCAGCTTACGAGCTAACTCCTACGAGCAGTACTTC,CASSLRANSYEQYF
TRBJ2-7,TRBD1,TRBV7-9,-,TGTGCCAGCAGCACCGGGACAGGGGTCTACGAGCAGTACTTC,CASSTGTGVYEQYF
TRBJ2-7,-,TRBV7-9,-,TGTGCCAGCAGCTTAAGTCAGGGGTACGAGCAGTACTTC,CASSLSQGYEQYF
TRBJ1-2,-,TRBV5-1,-,TGCGCCAGCAGCTTGGATACAGGCTCCTATGGCTACACCTTC,CASSLDTGSYGYTF
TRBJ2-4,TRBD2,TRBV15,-,TGTGCCACCTTCTCTAGCGGGGGAGAAAACATTCAGTACTTC,CATFSSGGENIQYF
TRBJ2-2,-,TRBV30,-,TGTGCCTGGAGTTTTCGTAGGGCGGGCACCGGGGAGCTGTTTTTT,CAWSFRRAGTGELFF
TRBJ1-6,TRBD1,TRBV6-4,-,TGTGCCAGCAGTGAGATGACAGGGGGGAATTCACCCCTCCACTTT,CASSEMTGGNSPLHF
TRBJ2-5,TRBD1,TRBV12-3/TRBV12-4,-,TGTGCCAGCACCAAGACAGGGCCCGAGACCCAGTACTTC,CASTKTGPETQYF
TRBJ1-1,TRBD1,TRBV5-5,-,TGTGCCAGCAGCTTGGGACAGGGGGTATGGGGCACTGAAGCTTTCTTT,CASSLGQGVWGTEAFF
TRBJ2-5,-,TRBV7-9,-,TGTGCCAGCAGCTTACCTAGGAAAGAGACCCAGTACTTC,CASSLPRKETQYF
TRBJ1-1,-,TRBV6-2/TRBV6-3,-,TGTGCCAGCAGTTACCCACAGGGCGCTGAAGCTTTCTTT,CASSYPQGAEAFF
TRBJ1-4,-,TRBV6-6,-,TGTGCCAGCAGTCCTTTCTATGAAAAACTGTTTTTT,CASSPFYEKLFF
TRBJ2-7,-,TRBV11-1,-,TGTGCCAGCAGCTTAGGGGGCATTTCCTACGAGCAGTACTTC,CASSLGGISYEQYF
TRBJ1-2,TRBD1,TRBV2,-,TGTGCCAGCAGTGAAGTCCAGGGGGCAACTAACTATGGCTACACCTTC,CASSEVQGATNYGYTF
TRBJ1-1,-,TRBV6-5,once,TGTGCCAGCACCAGGGGTGAGGGCACTGAAGCTTTCTTT,CASTRGEGTEAFF
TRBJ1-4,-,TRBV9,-,TGTGCCAGCAGCCCATCCGGGATGCCCTTTGAAAAACTGTTTTTT,CASSPSGMPFEKLFF
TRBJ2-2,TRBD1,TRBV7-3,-,TGTGCCAGCAGCGGACAGGGAAACACCGGGGAGCTGTTTTTT,CASSGQGNTGELFF
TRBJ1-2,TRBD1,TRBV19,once,TGTGCCAGTAGCCGAGACAGGGGCTATGGCTACACCTTC,CASSRDRGYGYTF
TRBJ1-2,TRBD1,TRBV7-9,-,TGTGCCAGCAGCTTGGGACAGAACTATGGCTACACCTTC,CASSLGQNYGYTF
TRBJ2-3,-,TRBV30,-,TGTGCCTGGAGGGTAAGACACAACACAGATACGCAGTATTTT,CAWRVRHNTDTQYF
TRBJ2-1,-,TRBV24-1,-,TGTGCCACCAGTGCGCTTCGGGGGGCGGCGTACAATGAGCAGTTCTTC,CATSALRGAAYNEQFF
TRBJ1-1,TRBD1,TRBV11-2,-,TGTGCCAGCAGCCGGGACAGGGGGTCGGTGAACACTGAAGCTTTCTTT,CASSRDRGSVNTEAFF
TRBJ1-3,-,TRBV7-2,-,TGTGCCAGCAGCCAGCCCGGACTAAGCTCTGGAAACACCATATATTTT,CASSQPGLSSGNTIYF
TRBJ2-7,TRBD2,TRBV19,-,TGTGCCAGTAGCGCCCGGACTAGCGGGAGGAGCAACGAGCAGTACTTC,CASSARTSGRSNEQYF
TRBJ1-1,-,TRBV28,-,TGTGCCGTGGGGCGGGGGGCCGACGCTTTCTTT,CAVGRGADAFF
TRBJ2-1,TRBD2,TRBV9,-,TGTGCCAGCAGCGTTAGCGGGAGGGCTTACAATGAGCAGTTCTTC,CASSVSGRAYNEQFF
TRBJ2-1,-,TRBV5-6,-,TGTGCCAGCAGCTCACGCGGAGGGGTCGGCAATGAGCAGTTCTTC,CASSSRGGVGNEQFF
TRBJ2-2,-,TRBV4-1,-,TGCGCCAGCAGCCAAGATGGGGATGGGAGCACCGGGGAGCTGTTTTTT,CASSQDGDGSTGELFF
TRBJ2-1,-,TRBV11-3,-,TGTGCCAGCAGCCAGGGTATCAGTTCCTACAATGAGCAGTTCTTC,CASSQGISSYNEQFF
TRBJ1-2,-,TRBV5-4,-,TGTGCCAGCAGCCCCAGGGCTAACTATGGCTACACCTTC,CASSPRANYGYTF
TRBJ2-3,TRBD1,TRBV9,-,TGTGCCAGCAGCGTAGATCCAGGGGGCTCTACAGATACGCAGTATTTT,CASSVDPGGSTDTQYF
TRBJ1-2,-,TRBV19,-,TGTGCCAGTAGTATAGGTTCCGGAGGGTCATATGGCTACACCTTC,CASSIGSGGSYGYTF
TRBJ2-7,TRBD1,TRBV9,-,TGTGCCAGCAGCGGACTAAGTAGCGGACAGGGTAGCGAGCAGTACTTC,CASSGLSSGQGSEQYF
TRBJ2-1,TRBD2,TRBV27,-,TGTGCCAGCAGTCTGTGGACTAGCGGGGGGAATGAGCAGTTCTTC,CASSLWTSGGNEQFF
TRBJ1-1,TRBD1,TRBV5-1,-,TGCGCCAGCAGTCAGGGGGGTAACACTGAAGCTTTCTTT,CASSQGGNTEAFF
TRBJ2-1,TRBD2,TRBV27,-,TGTGCCAGCAGCCTTCATCTAGCGGGACTTTACAATGAGCAGTTCTTC,CASSLHLAGLYNEQFF
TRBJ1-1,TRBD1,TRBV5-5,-,TGTGCCAGCAGATCCGGGACAGGGGGTAACACTGAAGCTTTCTTT,CASRSGTGGNTEAFF
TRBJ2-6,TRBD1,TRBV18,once,TGTGCCAGCTCACCGGGACAGGCCTCTGGGGCCAACGTCCTGACTTTC,CASSPGQASGANVLTF
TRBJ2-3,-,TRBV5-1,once,TGCGCCAGCAGTCCCTCACAGTTCGATACGCAGTATTTT,CASSPSQFDTQYF
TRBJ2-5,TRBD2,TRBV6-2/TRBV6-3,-,TGTGCCAGCAGTGGAAGCGGGAGGGGGACCCAGTACTTC,CASSGSGRGTQYF
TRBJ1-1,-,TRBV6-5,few,TGTGCCAGCAGTTACCTGGTTAGGGGCATGAACACTGAAGCTTTCTTT,CASSYLVRGMNTEAFF
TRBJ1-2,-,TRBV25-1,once,TGTGCCAGCAGTGAAGCCACCAGGGAGGCGAACTATGGCTACACCTTC,CASSEATREANYGYTF
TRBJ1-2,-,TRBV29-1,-,TGCAGCGTACCAACCGGGACTAGGATTGGCTACACCTTC,CSVPTGTRIGYTF
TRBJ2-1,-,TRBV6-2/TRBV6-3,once,TGTGCCAGCAGTTACTCGGGTAGCCGGGATGAGCAGTTCTTC,CASSYSGSRDEQFF
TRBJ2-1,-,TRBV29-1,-,TGCAGCGCTATCCCCCGCGTACTAGCCGTACCGGGTGAGCAGTTCTTC,CSAIPRVLAVPGEQFF
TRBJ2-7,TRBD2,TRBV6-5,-,TGTGCCAGCACTCCGAGCGGGAGCTCCTACGAGCAGTACTTC,CASTPSGSSYEQYF